This TCR beta chain was recorded in a study of blood T cell repertoires in COVID-19. About the research overall: Italy, Spain and the United States were the sources of the convalescent and acute COVID-19 samples. From T cells, B-cell-depleted T cells, or PBMCs came the material, which was cDNA or gDNA.

The authors' processing: The assay estimated nucleated cells by amplifying reference gene primers. Using immunoSEQ multiplex PCR, the repertoire was profiled, and TCRdb retains in-frame clones only, with some absent. D and trimming come from the DNA, and the V and J calls and clone size come from that table. In the table there are around 250,000 clones, around nine tenths of which are singletons. The CDR3 runs 13 residues. Between the trimmed V and J ends, which lost 6 bases and 9 bases, there was a span of 12 bases. Source material: peripheral blood. The sequence derives from a man between 35 and 55 years old with active or convalescent COVID-19. The chain recombines TRBV12-3 or TRBV12-4 with TRBJ1-6; D unresolved. In nucleotides, the CDR3 is TGTGCCAGCAGCTCCACGCGGAGTTCACCCCTCCACTTT. Amino acid sequence: CASSSTRSSPLHF.